Below are 32 T cell receptor beta chains sequenced from a single sample in a study of blood T cell repertoires in COVID-19. The method was immunoSEQ multiplex PCR; TCRdb's version includes in-frame clones alone and lacks a portion of them. In the table there are roughly 150,000 clones, more than 65% of which are singletons. Source material: peripheral blood. These receptors were taken from a woman older than 75 with acute or convalescent COVID-19.

This chain links TRBV27 with TRBJ2-2, with 12 nucleotides matching TRBD2. J was trimmed by 6 bases and V by 3 bases; bases with no gene match: 5. Germline CDR1 is MNHEY and CDR2 is SMNVEV (reference sequence). This CDR3 comprises 16 residues. The CDR3 spells CASSFGLAGGPGELFF. DNA of the CDR3: TGTGCCAGCAGTTTTGGTCTAGCGGGAGGGCCCGGGGAGCTGTTTTTT.

The chain carries TRBV11-2 and TRBJ2-5; 12 nucleotides align to TRBD1. CDR1 is SGHAT, CDR2 FQNNGV, per germline. CDR3 length: 16 residues. J lost 4 bases, V lost 3 bases, and 6 bases had no gene match. CDR3 nucleotides: TGTGCCAGCAGCTTCACCGGGACAGGGGGCGCAGAGACCCAGTACTTC. This codes for CASSFTGTGGAETQYF.

The CDR3 here is CASRLTGGPSNQPQHF. CDR3 in DNA: TGTGCCAGCAGACTGACAGGGGGGCCTAGCAATCAGCCCCAGCATTTT. The chain uses TRBV2 and TRBJ1-5, with TRBD1 identical over 9 bases. Germline trimming cut 6 bases from V and 0 bases from J; bases unmatched to any gene: 6. The CDR3 contains 16 residues. Germline values: CDR1 SNHLY, CDR2 FYNNEI.

The chain recombines TRBV27 with TRBJ2-3; 7 nucleotides line up with TRBD2. J lost 2 bases, V lost 1 base, and 3 bases had no gene match. Germline V gives CDR1 MNHEY, CDR2 SMNVEV (reference sequence). The CDR3 consists of 15 residues. The chain's CDR3 is CASSLWTRNTDTQYF. DNA for the CDR3: TGTGCCAGCAGTTTATGGACTAGAAACACAGATACGCAGTATTTT.

The chain joins TRBV7-3 to TRBJ1-1, with 8 bases identical to TRBD1. The trim removed 5 bases at V and 0 bases at J, leaving 8 bases unmatched. From germline, CDR1 is SGHTA and CDR2 FQGTGA. The CDR3 is 16 residues long. The CDR3: CASSLGQGSLNTEAFF. DNA of the CDR3: TGTGCCAGCAGCCTCGGACAGGGTTCATTGAACACTGAAGCTTTCTTT.

This clone appeared a single time. This sequence joins TRBV2 and TRBJ1-1; no clear D. The V gene lost 6 bases and the J gene lost 1 base, with 12 bases spanning the gap. Germline loops: CDR1 SNHLY, CDR2 FYNNEI. This CDR3 spans 14 amino acids. This CDR3 reads CASRRGGPNTEAFF. Written as DNA, the CDR3 is TGTGCCAGCAGAAGAGGCGGGCCGAACACTGAAGCTTTCTTT.

The chain combines TRBV12-3 or TRBV12-4 with TRBJ1-3; D not certain. V was shortened by 5 bases and J by 0 bases, with 5 bases between the two germline ends. There are 13 residues in the CDR3. CDR3 sequence: CASSPVSGNTIYF. In nucleotides, the CDR3 is TGTGCCAGCAGTCCCGTCTCTGGAAACACCATATATTTT.

The chain links TRBV7-9 to TRBJ2-1; the D gene is possibly TRBD2 (6 bases). The CDR3 is 18 residues long. Trimming removed 2 bases from V and 0 bases from J, with 17 bases in between. CDR1 is SEHNR and CDR2 is FQNEAQ in the germline V gene (reference sequence). This CDR3 is CASSLSGSADSSYNEQFF. The DNA of the CDR3 is TGTGCCAGCAGCTTATCCGGGAGTGCCGATTCCTCCTACAATGAGCAGTTCTTC.

This clone occurred a few times. J is TRBJ2-1 and V is TRBV5-1, with 8 bases fitting TRBD2. Per the germline V gene, CDR1 is SGHRS and CDR2 is YFSETQ. This CDR3 spans 13 amino acids. V dropped 5 bases and J dropped 9; count of bases not matched to a gene: 7. The CDR3 sequence is CASSTSGYGEQFF. CDR3 DNA sequence: TGCGCCAGCAGTACTAGCGGTTACGGTGAGCAGTTCTTC.

This clone appeared a few times. For the CDR3, the DNA is TGTGCCAGCAGCTTACTGGGGGGACCCTACGAGCAGTACTTC. It is translated as CASSLLGGPYEQYF. The V and J genes are TRBV13 and TRBJ2-7; D might be TRBD2 (6 bases). The V gene's germline CDR1 is PRHDT and CDR2 FYEKMQ (reference sequence). Trimming took off 2 bases at V and 2 bases at J, with 10 bases between the two ends. CDR3 length: 14 residues.

With regard to this clone: The same CDR3 arises from other DNA sequences in this sample as well. This sequence joins TRBV2 and TRBJ1-5; 9 bases match TRBD1. CDR1 and CDR2 (germline): SNHLY, FYNNEI. The CDR3 contains 14 residues. V lost 6 bases and J lost 1; bases outside the gene matches: 1. Here the CDR3 DNA reads TGTGCCAGCAGCGGACAGGGGAGCAATCAGCCCCAGCATTTT. Translating it yields CASSGQGSNQPQHF.

The chain joins TRBV30 to TRBJ1-6, with a possible D match to TRBD1 (6 bases). Trimming removed 4 bases from V and 5 bases from J, with 12 bases in between. The germline CDR1 and CDR2 sequences are GTSNPN and SVGIG (reference sequence). This CDR3 region has 14 residues. CDR3 in DNA: TGTGCCTGGAATGGACAGATTGATAATTCACCCCTCCACTTT. Translating gives CAWNGQIDNSPLHF.

The chain recombines TRBV5-1 with TRBJ2-1; 15 bases align to TRBD2. The CDR3 contains 16 residues. V lost 3 bases, J lost 7 bases, and 5 bases stayed unmatched. Germline CDR1 SGHRS, CDR2 YFSETQ. The CDR3 here is CASSWGTSGRQNEQFF. CDR3 DNA sequence: TGCGCCAGCAGCTGGGGGACTAGCGGGAGGCAGAATGAGCAGTTCTTC. The full variable domain, in which reference TRBV5-1 and TRBJ2-1 provide the parts outside the CDR3, is KAGVTQTPRYLIKTRGQQVTLSCSPISGHRSVSWYQQTPGQGLQFLFEYFSETQRNKGNFPGRFSGRQFSNSRSEMNVSTLELGDSALYLCASSWGTSGRQNEQFFGPGTRLTVL.

The genes are TRBV29-1 and TRBJ2-1, with TRBD2 identical over 9 bases. Germline V gene lookup returns CDR1 SQVTM and CDR2 ANQGSEA. CDR3 length: 15 residues. After removal of 0 bases from V and 8 bases from J, the junction contained 8 bases not matched to a gene. CDR3 nucleotide sequence: TGCAGCGTTGAAGAGGGGCGGGGGGGCCTCTATGAGCAGTTCTTC. Protein: CSVEEGRGGLYEQFF.

CDR3 residues: CASGGTENTEAFF. In DNA, the CDR3 is TGTGCCAGCGGGGGGACGGAGAACACTGAAGCTTTCTTT. This chain uses TRBV2 with TRBJ1-1; possibly TRBD1 for D (5 bases). Germline V gene data show CDR1 as SNHLY and CDR2 as FYNNEI. CDR3 length equals 13 residues. V lost 8 bases and J 1 base, leaving 11 bases between the germline ends.

The gene calls are TRBV19 and TRBJ1-6, with TRBD1 identical over 7 bases. The length of the CDR3 is 14 residues. Losses at the gene ends were 6 bases for V and 6 bases for J; bases not matched to a gene: 5. Germline V gene data show CDR1 as LNHDA and CDR2 as SQIVND (reference sequence). CDR3: CASRIRGSNSPLHF. The CDR3 nucleotides read TGTGCCAGTAGAATCAGGGGGTCTAATTCACCCCTCCACTTT.

The CDR3 sequence: CASSQEGAGDSPLHF. The CDR3 region has the DNA TGTGCCAGCAGCCAAGAGGGAGCGGGAGATTCACCCCTCCACTTT. The V and J genes are TRBV4-2 and TRBJ1-6; D is unresolved. Trimming removed 0 bases from V and 8 bases from J, with 11 bases in between. Germline values: CDR1 LGHNA, CDR2 YNFKEQ. This CDR3 spans 15 amino acids.

The chain carries TRBV7-2 and TRBJ2-7; TRBD1 matches 8 bases. The CDR3 totals 16 residues. Trimming removed 5 bases from V and 2 bases from J; junction bases left unmatched: 11. The germline CDR1 and CDR2 sequences are SGHTA and FQGNSA. The CDR3 protein is CASSPMGRGRAYEQYF. DNA for the CDR3: TGTGCCAGCAGCCCTATGGGCAGGGGGCGCGCCTACGAGCAGTACTTC.

DNA for the CDR3: TGTGCCAGCAGCCCGGGACAGGGGGCTTGGCAGCCCCAGCATTTT. This codes for CASSPGQGAWQPQHF. The V and J genes are TRBV5-8 and TRBJ1-5, with 12 bases aligning to TRBD1. The CDR3 consists of 15 residues. Losses at the gene ends were 4 bases for V and 7 bases for J; bases not matched to a gene: 6. Germline CDR1 and CDR2: SGHTS and YDEGEE.

J is TRBJ1-2 and V is TRBV5-4, with 8 bases matching TRBD1. Germline assignment: CDR1 SGHNT and CDR2 YYREEE (reference sequence). The CDR3 length is 15 residues. The junction had 5 bases not matched to a gene; V was cut back by 0 bases and J by 4 bases. DNA for the CDR3: TGTGCCAGCAGCTTGGGGCAGGGGGCGAGCTATGGCTACACCTTC. Residues: CASSLGQGASYGYTF.

With regard to this clone: The same CDR3 also results from other DNA sequences found in this sample. The CDR3 region has the DNA TGTGCCAGCAGTCCCGGGACAGGCTATGGCTACACCTTC. It yields the protein CASSPGTGYGYTF. This chain uses TRBV7-9 with TRBJ1-2; 8 nucleotides agree with TRBD1. The CDR3 length is 13 residues. Germline-derived CDR1 and CDR2 are SEHNR and FQNEAQ (reference sequence). Germline trimming cut 6 bases from V and 4 bases from J; bases unmatched to any gene: 4.

The chain recombines TRBV15 with TRBJ1-5; D is unclear. V dropped 5 bases and J dropped 9 bases, with 11 bases sitting between them. The CDR3 has 12 residues. CDR1 and CDR2 (germline): LNHNV, YYDKDF (reference sequence). The CDR3 DNA follows: TGTGCCACCAGCGATCTAGATGGGCCCCAGCATTTT. It is translated as CATSDLDGPQHF.

The chain carries TRBV3-1 (or the pseudogene TRBV3-2) and TRBJ2-7, with D possibly matching TRBD2 (6 bases). CDR3 size: 16 residues. The germline V gene encodes CDR1 LGHDT and CDR2 YNNKEL (reference sequence). Trimming left V 1 base short and J 6 bases short, with 19 bases between. CDR3 sequence: CASSQGLVRAGSEQYF. The DNA for the CDR3 is TGTGCCAGCAGCCAAGGTCTAGTTAGGGCGGGATCCGAGCAGTACTTC.

V usage is TRBV28 and J usage is TRBJ1-2; TRBD1 matches at 8 bases. Germline CDR1 and CDR2: MDHEN and SYDVKM. The V segment lost 4 bases and the J segment 12 bases; nucleotides outside the gene matches: 10. The CDR3 is made up of 13 amino acids. CDR3 in DNA: TGTGCCAGCAGTTCAGTATCGGACAGGGAGCACACCTTC. Protein sequence: CASSSVSDREHTF.

The chain combines TRBV7-9 with TRBJ2-5; 7 positions match TRBD2. V gave up 5 bases and J gave up 4 bases; unmatched junction bases: 4. Germline CDR1 is SEHNR and CDR2 is FQNEAQ (reference sequence). The CDR3 is 13 amino acids. CDR3 sequence: CASSPGRGETQYF. The CDR3 DNA is TGTGCCAGCAGCCCGGGGAGGGGAGAGACCCAGTACTTC.

The chain recombines TRBV5-1 with TRBJ1-1, with D unclear. The CDR3 covers 13 residues. Germline V gene lookup returns CDR1 SGHRS and CDR2 YFSETQ. Trimming left V 4 bases short and J 1 base short, with 8 bases between. CDR3: CASSLLPNTEAFF. The CDR3 DNA is TGCGCCAGCAGCCTTCTCCCGAACACTGAAGCTTTCTTT. Full variable domain (missing parts from reference TRBV5-1 and TRBJ1-1): KAGVTQTPRYLIKTRGQQVTLSCSPISGHRSVSWYQQTPGQGLQFLFEYFSETQRNKGNFPGRFSGRQFSNSRSEMNVSTLELGDSALYLCASSLLPNTEAFFGQGTRLTVV.

The rearrangement links TRBV10-2 to TRBJ2-5; perhaps TRBD2 as D (6 bases). Looked up from germline, CDR1 is WSHSY and CDR2 is SAAADI. The ends were cut back, 1 base at V and 6 bases at J, with 12 bases in the middle. This CDR3 spans 14 amino acids. The CDR3 bases are TGCGCCAGCAGTGAGTACGGGGGTTGGAAGACCCAGTACTTC. This codes for CASSEYGGWKTQYF.

V and J are TRBV7-8 and TRBJ1-2, with D possibly being TRBD1 (6 bases). V was cut by 2 bases and J by 6 bases, with 22 bases left in between. Germline lookup yields CDR1 SGHVS and CDR2 FQNEAQ. The CDR3 covers 17 residues. The CDR3 DNA reads as TGTGCCAGCAGCTTACACGACGACAGACAGGCCCAGGATGGCTACACCTTC. Encoded protein: CASSLHDDRQAQDGYTF.

The rearrangement joins TRBV18 to TRBJ1-1, with no clear D. The length of the CDR3 is 13 residues. Trimming stripped 4 bases from V and 1 base from J, with 7 bases between. CDR1 and CDR2 (germline): KGHSH, LQKENI. CDR3 nucleotide sequence: TGTGCCAGCTCACTTTCAAAGAACACTGAAGCTTTCTTT. Protein product: CASSLSKNTEAFF.

The rearrangement links TRBV2 to TRBJ2-2, with a tentative D call TRBD2 (5 bases). V lost 0 bases and J 7 bases, leaving 12 bases between the germline ends. The V gene's germline CDR1 is SNHLY and CDR2 FYNNEI. This CDR3 has 15 residues. CDR3 amino acids: CASSEAPWAGGELFF. In DNA form, the CDR3 reads TGTGCCAGCAGTGAAGCCCCCTGGGCGGGCGGGGAGCTGTTTTTT.

This clone has a single count. The rearrangement links TRBV5-1 to TRBJ2-7; no clear D. The V gene's germline CDR1 is SGHRS and CDR2 YFSETQ. The length of the CDR3 is 14 residues. V shed 0 bases and J shed 3 bases, with 10 bases lying between them. CDR3 nucleotide sequence: TGCGCCAGCAGCTTGGGAGGATTGGTCTACGAGCAGTACTTC. Translating it yields CASSLGGLVYEQYF. Combining the CDR3 with reference TRBV5-1 and TRBJ2-7 gives the whole variable domain KAGVTQTPRYLIKTRGQQVTLSCSPISGHRSVSWYQQTPGQGLQFLFEYFSETQRNKGNFPGRFSGRQFSNSRSEMNVSTLELGDSALYLCASSLGGLVYEQYFGPGTRLTVT.

The V call is TRBV28, the J call TRBJ1-5, with 8 bases that match TRBD1. CDR3 length: 14 amino acids. The germline CDR1 and CDR2 sequences are MDHEN and SYDVKM. The ends lost 5 bases at V and 5 bases at J; junction bases unmatched: 5. CDR3 sequence reads: CASSTGGEYQPQHF. DNA for the CDR3: TGTGCCAGCAGTACAGGGGGTGAGTATCAGCCCCAGCATTTT.